What follows are 14 T cell receptor beta chains derived from one specimen sequenced in a study of T cell responses to AZD1222 COVID-19 vaccine. TCRdb keeps only in-frame clones here, not all; method: immunoSEQ multiplex PCR. The data contain about 94,000 clones, approximately 88% of them singletons. The sequencing here drew on peripheral blood, taken 28 days after the second AZD1222 dose. Receptors originate from an adult who received the AZD1222 COVID-19 vaccine.

The chain joins TRBV5-3 to TRBJ1-5; D remains ambiguous. TRBV5-3 is treated as an ORF (open reading frame) with a function not yet certain. Trimming took off 0 bases at V and 1 base at J, with 8 bases between the two ends. CDR3 length equals 15 residues. CDR3: CARSLGGMSNQPQHF. The CDR3 nucleotides are TGTGCCAGAAGCTTGGGAGGGATGAGCAATCAGCCCCAGCATTTT.

This rearrangement joins TRBV2 to TRBJ2-2; unclear D gene. This CDR3 spans 13 amino acids. V lost 2 bases and J 3 bases, leaving 4 bases between the germline ends. CDR1 and CDR2 from the germline V gene are SNHLY and FYNNEI. CDR3 DNA sequence: TGTGCCAGCAGTGAATCAGACACCGGGGAGCTGTTTTTT. Translation gives CASSESDTGELFF.

The chain couples TRBV10-2 to TRBJ2-1, with D tentatively TRBD2 (6 bases). The CDR3 extends over 14 amino acids. Germline CDR1 WSHSY, CDR2 SAAADI. Between the trimmed V and J ends, which lost 0 bases and 9 bases, there was a span of 12 bases. DNA for the CDR3: TGCGCCAGCAGTGAGTCGGGGAGAGCGGGTGAGCAGTTCTTC. Translating gives CASSESGRAGEQFF.

The gene calls are TRBV6-1 and TRBJ1-5; TRBD1 is a possible D gene (6 bases). The CDR3 length is 15 residues. Germline CDR1 MNHNS, CDR2 SASEGT. The V end was cut by 1 base, the J end by 6 bases, with 13 bases between. The CDR3 spells CASSEGAGDRQPQHF. The CDR3, as DNA: TGTGCCAGCAGTGAAGGGGCAGGGGATCGTCAGCCCCAGCATTTT.

The chain employs TRBV6-5 and TRBJ1-3, with D unresolved. This CDR3 has 13 residues. The germline V and J ends were trimmed by 9 bases and 2 bases, with 11 bases remaining between them. Germline assignment: CDR1 MNHEY and CDR2 SVGAGI. CDR3 amino acids: CASWWAPGNTIYF. The CDR3 DNA reads TGTGCCAGTTGGTGGGCGCCTGGAAACACCATATATTTT.

The chain carries TRBV4-2 and TRBJ2-1; D gene ambiguous. The CDR3 length is 15 residues. Germline assignment: CDR1 LGHNA and CDR2 YNFKEQ. Trimming left V 6 bases short and J 4 bases short, with 16 bases between. CDR3 sequence reads: CASSPSPGGYNEQFF. CDR3 nucleotides: TGTGCCAGCAGTCCGTCGCCGGGTGGGTACAATGAGCAGTTCTTC.

The chain links TRBV7-6 to TRBJ2-1, with D possibly being TRBD2 (6 bases). Trimming cost V 3 bases and J 9 bases, with 9 bases left between them. CDR1 and CDR2 from the germline V gene are SGHVS and FNYEAQ. The CDR3 runs to 12 residues. CDR3 coding DNA: TGTGCCAGCAGCTTGGCGCGGGGTGAGCAGTTCTTC. Amino acid sequence: CASSLARGEQFF.

This clone was recorded once. V gene TRBV30 combines with J gene TRBJ1-6; D remains unclear. Per germline, CDR1 GTSNPN and CDR2 SVGIG (reference sequence). The CDR3 is 14 amino acids. V was pared by 3 bases and J by 1 base, with 7 bases between. CDR3 sequence (DNA): TGTGCCTGGAGGGGGTATTCCTATAATTCACCCCTCCACTTT. Protein product: CAWRGYSYNSPLHF.

This clone was seen a few times. The chain has TRBV4-1 and TRBJ2-3, with 7 bases matching TRBD1. Per the germline V gene, CDR1 is MGHRA and CDR2 is YSYEKL. The CDR3 spans 14 residues. Losses at the gene ends were 4 bases for V and 1 base for J; bases not matched to a gene: 2. In DNA form, the CDR3 reads TGCGCCAGCAGCCGCGGACAGGGCACAGATACGCAGTATTTT. The encoded protein is CASSRGQGTDTQYF.

The J gene is TRBJ2-5, the V gene TRBV7-2; the match to TRBD2 covers 7 bases. This CDR3 contains 15 residues. Losses at the gene ends were 1 base for V and 7 bases for J; bases not matched to a gene: 9. The germline gives CDR1 SGHTA, CDR2 FQGNSA. CDR3 DNA sequence: TGTGCCAGCAGCTTAGGCCTAGCGGCCTCGGGGACCCAGTACTTC. Protein sequence: CASSLGLAASGTQYF.

This chain connects TRBV2 to TRBJ1-1, with 9 bases that match TRBD1. With V trimmed by 6 bases and J by 5 bases, 4 bases remained unmatched. This CDR3 has 13 residues. Per germline, CDR1 SNHLY and CDR2 FYNNEI. The CDR3 sequence is CASRRDRETEAFF. The CDR3 nucleotides are TGTGCCAGCAGAAGGGACAGGGAAACTGAAGCTTTCTTT.

A single count supports this clone. This chain links TRBV7-3 with TRBJ1-2; maybe TRBD1 (5 bases). Germline CDR1 is SGHTA and CDR2 is FQGTGA. V shed 5 bases and J shed 5 bases, with 12 bases lying between them. The CDR3 spans 13 residues. The CDR3 coding sequence is TGTGCCAGCAGCAGACAGACGGGGTATGGCTACACCTTC. Protein sequence: CASSRQTGYGYTF.

V usage is TRBV27 and J usage is TRBJ2-3; 9 positions match TRBD1. This CDR3 spans 15 amino acids. The V gene's germline CDR1 is MNHEY and CDR2 SMNVEV (reference sequence). V lost 4 bases, J lost 2 bases, and 4 bases stayed unmatched. The CDR3, as DNA: TGTGCCAGCAGTTGGGGACAGGGAGCCACAGATACGCAGTATTTT. Its protein is CASSWGQGATDTQYF.

The CDR3 nucleotides read TGTGCCAGCATGCGGGGCAGGTCGACTGAAGCTTTCTTT. Protein: CASMRGRSTEAFF. The chain combines TRBV7-8 with TRBJ1-1; TRBD1 might be the D (5 bases). V dropped 7 bases and J dropped 5 bases, with 14 bases sitting between them. This CDR3 comprises 13 residues. Germline-derived CDR1 and CDR2 are SGHVS and FQNEAQ.